The subject of this entry is one TCR beta chain. This entry comes from a study of T cells after yellow fever vaccination. TCRdb processed the 5' RACE reads anew with MiXCR; each CDR3 protein has one entry. Of approximately 250,000 distinct CDR3 sequences in the sample, roughly 6.8% are singletons; the top ten hold more than 1%. The clonotype originates from a man between 25 and 39 years old who received the YFV17D yellow fever vaccine. The specimen comprised CD4+ T cells sorted from PBMCs, sampled on the day of the yellow fever booster vaccination.

CDR3 loop: CASRYSGTSVRETQYF. For the CDR3, the DNA is TGTGCCAGCAGGTACTCCGGGACTAGCGTACGGGAGACCCAGTACTTC. This sequence joins TRBV7-2 and TRBJ2-5; 10 bases align to TRBD2. Germline trimming cut 6 bases from V and 5 bases from J; bases unmatched to any gene: 12. CDR3 size: 16 residues. The germline V gene has CDR1 SGHTA and CDR2 FQGNSA. Together with reference TRBV7-2 and TRBJ2-5, the CDR3 gives the full variable domain: GAGVSQSPSNKVTEKGKDVELRCDPISGHTALYWYRQSLGQGLEFLIYFQGNSAPDKSGLPSDRFSAERTGGSVSTLTIQRTQQEDSAVYLCASRYSGTSVRETQYFGPGTRLLVL.